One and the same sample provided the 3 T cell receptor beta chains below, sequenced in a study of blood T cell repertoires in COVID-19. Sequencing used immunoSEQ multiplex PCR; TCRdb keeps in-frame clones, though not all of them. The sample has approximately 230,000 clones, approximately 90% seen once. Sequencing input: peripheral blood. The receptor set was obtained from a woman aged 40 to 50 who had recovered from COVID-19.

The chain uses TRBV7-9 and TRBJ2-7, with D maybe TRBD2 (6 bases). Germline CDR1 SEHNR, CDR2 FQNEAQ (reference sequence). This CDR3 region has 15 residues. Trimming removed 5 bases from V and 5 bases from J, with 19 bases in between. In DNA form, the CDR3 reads TGTGCCAGCAGCCCTCCGGGGGTTCAGGTCCACGAGCAGTACTTC. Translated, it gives CASSPPGVQVHEQYF.

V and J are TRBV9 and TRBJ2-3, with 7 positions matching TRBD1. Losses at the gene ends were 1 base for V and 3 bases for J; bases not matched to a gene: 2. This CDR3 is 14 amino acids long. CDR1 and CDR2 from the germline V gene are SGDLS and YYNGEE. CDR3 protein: CASSVLDRTDTQYF. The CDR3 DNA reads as TGTGCCAGCAGCGTATTGGACAGGACAGATACGCAGTATTTT.

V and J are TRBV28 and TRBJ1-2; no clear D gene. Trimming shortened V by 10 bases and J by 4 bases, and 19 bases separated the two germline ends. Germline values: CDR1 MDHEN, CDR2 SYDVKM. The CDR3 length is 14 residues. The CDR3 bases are TGTGCCACCTGGCAGGTGGAACGATTCTATGGCTACACCTTC. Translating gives CATWQVERFYGYTF.